This T cell receptor (beta chain) appears in the sequencing data of a study of identical twins. Study observations and caveats: Diverse VJ usage suggested most zero-insertion clonotypes were not invariant T cells.

In this sample, this clonotype turned up a few times. As yet, its antigen is unknown. MiXCR, run by TCRdb on the 5' RACE reads, gives a single entry per CDR3 protein. The profile shows 540,000 or so distinct CDR3 sequences, about a fifth of them singletons. Trimming removed 6 bases from V and 7 bases from J; junction bases left unmatched: 20. Looked up from germline, CDR1 is DFQATT and CDR2 is SNEGSKA (reference sequence). The length of the CDR3 is 16 residues. All donors were healthy Caucasians. Separately, the same data were catalogued under a study of yellow fever vaccine responses in identical twins.

The sample was CD4+ T cells sorted from blood. The receptor's source is a woman younger than 30 in good health. The chain couples TRBV20-1 to TRBJ2-7, with 8 bases identical to TRBD2. CDR3 protein: CSAAGPPTLAGYEQYF. The CDR3 DNA is TGCAGTGCGGCGGGACCGCCGACCTTAGCGGGATATGAGCAGTACTTC.